This TCR beta chain is drawn from a study of blood T cell repertoires in COVID-19. Study overall: From the United States, Italy and Spain came samples of acute and convalescent COVID-19. T cells, B-cell-depleted T cells, or PBMCs supplied cDNA or gDNA.

The count of this clone is one. The CDR3 sequence is 16 residues long. Germline assignment: CDR1 LGHDT and CDR2 YNNKEL (reference sequence). After removal of 4 bases from V and 5 bases from J, the junction contained 13 bases not matched to a gene. The Seattle site enrolled patients during active infection and followed them longitudinally. Authors' analysis steps: Nucleated cell number was recorded as an estimate derived from reference gene primer amplification. Only in-frame clones appear in the TCRdb table, and some are missing; sequencing was by immunoSEQ multiplex PCR. V and J calls and clone size are copied from that table; D and trimming were computed from the DNA. The profile covers roughly 20,000 clones, with 65% to 80% appearing a single time and roughly 17% taken by the ten largest.

This chain uses TRBV3-1 (or the pseudogene TRBV3-2) with TRBJ2-5, with 7 bases identical to TRBD1. Sequenced input: peripheral blood. The source of this sequence is a man between 65 and 79 years old with COVID-19, enrolled during active disease. The chain's CDR3 is CASSPGGSSGAETQYF. CDR3 nucleotide sequence: TGTGCCAGCAGCCCAGGGGGTTCATCTGGGGCTGAGACCCAGTACTTC.